This T cell receptor (beta chain) was captured in a study of CD8+ T cells in alopecia areata. Study details: Tofacitinib ran 6 to 18 months, followed by 6 months off drug.

Details on this clone: The antigen is unknown.

General study results and limits: Affected scalp, especially in alopecia totalis/universalis, had a higher clonality than normal scalp did.

Germline V gene sequence: CDR1 SQVTM, CDR2 ANQGSEA. The CDR3 covers 13 residues. V lost 5 bases to trimming and J lost 5 bases; unmatched junction nucleotides: 4. Extracted RNA was reverse transcribed into cDNA, the sequencing template. Repertoires were generated with immunoSEQ multiplex PCR, while TCRdb's copy carries only in-frame clones and drops some. Among almost 250,000 clones listed, under 70% were seen once. Those with alopecia areata gave lesional scalp punch biopsies and peripheral blood. Specimen: CD4+ T cells sorted from blood, collected at week 0. V and J are TRBV29-1 and TRBJ2-5, with 11 positions matching TRBD1. The source is a human donor with alopecia areata. The CDR3 here is CSVPDRGLETQYF. The CDR3 DNA reads TGCAGCGTTCCGGACAGGGGGCTGGAGACCCAGTACTTC.